The T cell receptor (beta chain) under discussion was sequenced for a study of radiation and T cells in renal cell carcinoma. The time point denotes: baseline pretreatment blood. Stated treatment: 15 Gy SBRT to primary tumor, nephrectomy 4 weeks later. Radiation-treated patients gave blood at baseline, week 2 and week 4. This CDR3 contains 15 residues. Trimming removed 1 base from V and 1 base from J, with 11 bases in between. Germline V gives CDR1 SGHVS, CDR2 FQNEAQ. As concerns this clone: The target antigen is unknown.

Study results and caveats: From baseline, blood top tumor clonotypes peaked at 2 weeks post-radiation.

Data came from immunoSEQ multiplex PCR; TCRdb stores just in-frame clones and leaves some out. The sample has approximately 150,000 clones, 88% seen once. The rearrangement links TRBV7-8 to TRBJ2-7; D is perhaps TRBD2 (7 bases). The specimen comprised blood, sampled from a patient whose treatment included radiotherapy and nephrectomy. The TCR was taken from a woman in her 70s with renal cell carcinoma. CDR3 in DNA: TGTGCCAGCAGCTTAGAACAGGGAGGGTCCTACGAGCAGTACTTC. Its translation: CASSLEQGGSYEQYF.